This T cell receptor beta chain was profiled in a study of shared clonotypes between healthy human individuals. Data came from immunoSEQ multiplex PCR; TCRdb stores just in-frame clones and leaves some out. Of about 660,000 clones in the sample, roughly 70% are singletons; the top ten hold roughly 1.7%. Trimming removed 4 bases from V and 7 bases from J; junction bases left unmatched: 11. CDR3 length equals 15 residues. The V gene's germline CDR1 is MNHEY and CDR2 SMNVEV (reference sequence). The sequencing input was memory CD4+ T cells sorted from blood. Subset defined: CD45RA-negative fraction. This clonotype originated in a woman in her twenties or thirties in good health. The rearrangement joins TRBV27 to TRBJ2-5; 8 bases line up with TRBD1. CDR3: CASSSTRTGTLTQYF. In nucleotides, the CDR3 is TGTGCCAGCAGTTCGACTAGGACAGGGACACTGACCCAGTACTTC.